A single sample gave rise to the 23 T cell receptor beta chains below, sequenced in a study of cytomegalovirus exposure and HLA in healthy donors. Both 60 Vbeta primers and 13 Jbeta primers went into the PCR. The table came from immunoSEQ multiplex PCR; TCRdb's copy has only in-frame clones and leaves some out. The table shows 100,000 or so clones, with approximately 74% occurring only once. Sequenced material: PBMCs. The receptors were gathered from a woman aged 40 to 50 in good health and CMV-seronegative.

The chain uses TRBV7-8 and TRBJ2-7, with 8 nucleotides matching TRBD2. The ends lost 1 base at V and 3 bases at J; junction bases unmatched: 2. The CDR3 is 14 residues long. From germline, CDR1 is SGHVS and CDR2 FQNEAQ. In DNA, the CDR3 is TGTGCCAGCAGCTTAGGGAGCGGGAGCTACGAGCAGTACTTC. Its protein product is CASSLGSGSYEQYF. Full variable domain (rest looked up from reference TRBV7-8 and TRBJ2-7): GAGVSQSPRYKVAKRGQDVALRCDPISGHVSLFWYQQALGQGPEFLTYFQNEAQLDKSGLPSDRFFAERPEGSVSTLKIQRTQQEDSAVYLCASSLGSGSYEQYFGPGTRLTVT.

CDR3 loop: CASSFTDYQPQHF. The CDR3 bases are TGTGCCAGCAGCTTTACTGACTATCAGCCCCAGCATTTT. V usage is TRBV7-9 and J usage is TRBJ1-5; D gene uncertain. The CDR3 covers 13 residues. Trimming took 3 bases from V and 5 from J, leaving 8 bases between them. Germline values: CDR1 SEHNR, CDR2 FQNEAQ (reference sequence). Together with reference TRBV7-9 and TRBJ1-5, the CDR3 gives the full variable domain: DTGVSQNPRHKITKRGQNVTFRCDPISEHNRLYWYRQTLGQGPEFLTYFQNEAQLEKSRLLSDRFSAERPKGSFSTLEIQRTEQGDSAMYLCASSFTDYQPQHFGDGTRLSIL.

The CDR3 loop is CASSPIIQRSTDTQYF. The CDR3 bases are TGTGCCAGCAGCCCCATTATCCAGCGGAGCACAGATACGCAGTATTTT. The chain carries TRBV2 and TRBJ2-3, with TRBD2 as a possible D gene (5 bases). The CDR3 consists of 16 residues. Germline loops: CDR1 SNHLY, CDR2 FYNNEI. V was pared by 6 bases and J by 0 bases, with 16 bases between.

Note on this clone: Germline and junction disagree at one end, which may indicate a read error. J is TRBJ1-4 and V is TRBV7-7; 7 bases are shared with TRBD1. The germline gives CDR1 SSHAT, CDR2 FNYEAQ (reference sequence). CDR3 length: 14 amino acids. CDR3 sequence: CASSPLDRDEKLFF. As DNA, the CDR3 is TGTGCTAGCAGCCCATTAGACAGGGATGAAAAACTGTTTTTT.

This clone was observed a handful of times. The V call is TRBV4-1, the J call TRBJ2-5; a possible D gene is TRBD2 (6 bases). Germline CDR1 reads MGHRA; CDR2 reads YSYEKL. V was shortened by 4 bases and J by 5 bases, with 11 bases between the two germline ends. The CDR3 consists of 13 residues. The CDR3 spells CASSRGGVETQYF. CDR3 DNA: TGCGCCAGCAGCCGAGGCGGGGTGGAGACCCAGTACTTC.

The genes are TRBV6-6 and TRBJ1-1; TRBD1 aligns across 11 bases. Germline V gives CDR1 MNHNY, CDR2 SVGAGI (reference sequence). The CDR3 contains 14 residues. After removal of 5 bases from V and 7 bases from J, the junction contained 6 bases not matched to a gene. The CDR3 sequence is CASSRGQGGSEAFF. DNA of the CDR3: TGTGCCAGCAGTCGGGGACAGGGGGGAAGTGAAGCTTTCTTT.

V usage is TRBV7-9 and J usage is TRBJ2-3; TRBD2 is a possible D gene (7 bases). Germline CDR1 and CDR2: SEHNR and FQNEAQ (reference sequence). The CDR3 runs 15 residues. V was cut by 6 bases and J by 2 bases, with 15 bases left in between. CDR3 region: CASSVGGRATDTQYF. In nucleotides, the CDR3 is TGTGCCAGCAGTGTCGGGGGGCGGGCCACAGATACGCAGTATTTT.

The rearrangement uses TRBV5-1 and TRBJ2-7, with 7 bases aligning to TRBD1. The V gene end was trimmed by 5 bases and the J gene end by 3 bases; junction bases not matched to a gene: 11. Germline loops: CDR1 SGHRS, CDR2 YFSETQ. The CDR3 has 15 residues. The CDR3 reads CASSPSDRVGYEQYF. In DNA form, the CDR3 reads TGCGCCAGCAGTCCCTCCGACAGGGTAGGCTACGAGCAGTACTTC. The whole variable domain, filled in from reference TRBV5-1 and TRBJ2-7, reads KAGVTQTPRYLIKTRGQQVTLSCSPISGHRSVSWYQQTPGQGLQFLFEYFSETQRNKGNFPGRFSGRQFSNSRSEMNVSTLELGDSALYLCASSPSDRVGYEQYFGPGTRLTVT.

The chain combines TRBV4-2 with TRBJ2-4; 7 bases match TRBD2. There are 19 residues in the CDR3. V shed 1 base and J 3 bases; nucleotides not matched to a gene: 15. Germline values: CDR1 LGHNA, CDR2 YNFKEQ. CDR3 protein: CASSQAPDRIRGDKNIQYF. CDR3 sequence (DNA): TGTGCCAGCAGCCAAGCCCCTGACAGAATACGGGGGGACAAAAACATTCAGTACTTC.

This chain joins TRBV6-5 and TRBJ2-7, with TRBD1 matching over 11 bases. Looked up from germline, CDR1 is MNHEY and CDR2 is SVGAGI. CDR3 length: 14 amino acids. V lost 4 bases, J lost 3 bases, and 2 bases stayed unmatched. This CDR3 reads CASSSGTGGYEQYF. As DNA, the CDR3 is TGTGCCAGCAGTTCCGGGACAGGGGGCTACGAGCAGTACTTC.

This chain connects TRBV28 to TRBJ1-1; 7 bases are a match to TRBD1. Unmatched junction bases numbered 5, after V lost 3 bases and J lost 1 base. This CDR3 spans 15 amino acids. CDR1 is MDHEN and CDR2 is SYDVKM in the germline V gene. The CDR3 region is CASSFQTGTNTEAFF. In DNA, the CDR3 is TGTGCCAGCAGTTTCCAGACAGGGACGAACACTGAAGCTTTCTTT.

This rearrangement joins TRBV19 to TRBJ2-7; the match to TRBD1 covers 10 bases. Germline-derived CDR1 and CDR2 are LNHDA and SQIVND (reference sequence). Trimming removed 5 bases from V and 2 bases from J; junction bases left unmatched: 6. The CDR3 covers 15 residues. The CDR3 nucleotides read TGTGCCAGTAGTGCTGGACAGGGGGTCCCCTACGAGCAGTACTTC. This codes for CASSAGQGVPYEQYF.

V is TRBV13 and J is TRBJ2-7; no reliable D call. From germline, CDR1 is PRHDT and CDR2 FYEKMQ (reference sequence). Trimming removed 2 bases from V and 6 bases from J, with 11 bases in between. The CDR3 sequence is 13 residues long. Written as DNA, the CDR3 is TGTGCCAGCAGCTTATCTGCCGCGGCCGAGCAGTACTTC. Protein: CASSLSAAAEQYF.

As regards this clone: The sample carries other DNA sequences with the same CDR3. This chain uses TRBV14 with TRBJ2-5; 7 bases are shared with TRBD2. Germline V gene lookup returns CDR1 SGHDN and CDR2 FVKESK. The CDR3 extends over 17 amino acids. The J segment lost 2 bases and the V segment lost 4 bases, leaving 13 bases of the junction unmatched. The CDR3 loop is CASSPRRLAAYQETQYF. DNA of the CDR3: TGTGCCAGCAGCCCCCGGAGGCTAGCGGCCTATCAAGAGACCCAGTACTTC.

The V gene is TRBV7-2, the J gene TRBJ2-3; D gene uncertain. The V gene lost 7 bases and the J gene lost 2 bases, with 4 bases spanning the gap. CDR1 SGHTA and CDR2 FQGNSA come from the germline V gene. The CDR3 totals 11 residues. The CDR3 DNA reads TGTGCCAGCACCAACACAGATACGCAGTATTTT. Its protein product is CASTNTDTQYF.

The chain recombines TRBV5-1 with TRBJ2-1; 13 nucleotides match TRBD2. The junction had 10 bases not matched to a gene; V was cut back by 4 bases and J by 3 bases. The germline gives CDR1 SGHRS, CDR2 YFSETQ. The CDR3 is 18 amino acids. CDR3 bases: TGCGCCAGCAGCCGAAGGACTAGCGGGAGAGGGGGCTACAATGAGCAGTTCTTC. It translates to CASSRRTSGRGGYNEQFF.

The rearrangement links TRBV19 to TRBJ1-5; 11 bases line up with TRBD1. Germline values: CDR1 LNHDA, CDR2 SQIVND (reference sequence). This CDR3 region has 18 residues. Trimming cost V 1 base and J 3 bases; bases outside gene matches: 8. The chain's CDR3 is CASSIAQGQGVTNQPQHF. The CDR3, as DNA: TGTGCCAGTAGTATAGCTCAGGGACAGGGGGTTACCAATCAGCCCCAGCATTTT.

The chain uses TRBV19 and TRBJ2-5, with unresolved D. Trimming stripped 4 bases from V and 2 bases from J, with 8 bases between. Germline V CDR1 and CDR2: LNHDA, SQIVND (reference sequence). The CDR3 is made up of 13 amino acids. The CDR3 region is CASSNRVQETQYF. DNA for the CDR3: TGTGCCAGTAGTAACCGGGTACAAGAGACCCAGTACTTC.

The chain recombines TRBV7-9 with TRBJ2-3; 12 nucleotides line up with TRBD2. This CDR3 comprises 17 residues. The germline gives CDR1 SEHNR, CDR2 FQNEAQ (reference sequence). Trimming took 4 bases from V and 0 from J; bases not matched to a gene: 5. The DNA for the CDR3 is TGTGCCAGCAGCTCTACTAGCGGGGGGCCTAGCACAGATACGCAGTATTTT. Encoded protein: CASSSTSGGPSTDTQYF.

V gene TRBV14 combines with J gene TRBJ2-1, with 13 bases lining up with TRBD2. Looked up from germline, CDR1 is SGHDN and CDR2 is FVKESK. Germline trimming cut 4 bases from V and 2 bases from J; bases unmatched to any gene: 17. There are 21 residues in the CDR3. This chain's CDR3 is CASSRLAGGGHLGEAYNEQFF. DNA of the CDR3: TGTGCCAGCAGCCGACTAGCGGGAGGAGGCCATCTAGGGGAGGCCTACAATGAGCAGTTCTTC.

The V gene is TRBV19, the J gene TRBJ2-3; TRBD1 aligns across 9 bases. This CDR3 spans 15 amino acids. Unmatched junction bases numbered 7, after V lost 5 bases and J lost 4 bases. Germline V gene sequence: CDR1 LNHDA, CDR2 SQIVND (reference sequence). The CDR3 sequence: CASSAPGQGSDTQYF. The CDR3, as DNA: TGTGCCAGTAGTGCCCCGGGACAGGGATCAGATACGCAGTATTTT.

CDR3 region: CASSEARSPDLTGGYTF. As DNA, the CDR3 is TGTGCCAGCAGTGAAGCAAGGTCCCCTGACTTAACGGGAGGCTACACCTTC. The chain joins TRBV2 to TRBJ1-2; D unclear. This CDR3 has 17 residues. Germline V CDR1 and CDR2: SNHLY, FYNNEI. V lost 0 bases and J lost 8, with 22 bases in between.

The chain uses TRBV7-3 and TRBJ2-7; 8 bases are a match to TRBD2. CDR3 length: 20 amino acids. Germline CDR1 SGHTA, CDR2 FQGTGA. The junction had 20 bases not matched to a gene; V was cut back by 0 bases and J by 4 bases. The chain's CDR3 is CASSLTGGGGRPLAVYEQYF. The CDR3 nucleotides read TGTGCCAGCAGCTTAACCGGGGGTGGCGGGAGGCCCCTCGCAGTTTACGAGCAGTACTTC.